This TCR beta chain was identified during a study of technical replicates of blood from a few donors. The CDR3 is made up of 13 amino acids. Trimming at V came to 0 bases and at J to 10 bases, leaving 5 bases not matched to a gene. Germline V lookup: CDR1 GTSNPN, CDR2 SVGIG (reference sequence). TCRdb keeps only in-frame clones here, not all; method: immunoSEQ multiplex PCR. The sample lists 75,000 to 90,000 clones; over 85% were seen once. This sequence was found in a human donor in good health. The V and J genes are TRBV30 and TRBJ2-1, with 8 positions matching TRBD2. The material sequenced was T cells isolated from PBMCs. The CDR3 coding sequence is TGTGCCTGGAGTGTAACTAGCGGCGGGGAGCAGTTCTTC. This gives the protein CAWSVTSGGEQFF.